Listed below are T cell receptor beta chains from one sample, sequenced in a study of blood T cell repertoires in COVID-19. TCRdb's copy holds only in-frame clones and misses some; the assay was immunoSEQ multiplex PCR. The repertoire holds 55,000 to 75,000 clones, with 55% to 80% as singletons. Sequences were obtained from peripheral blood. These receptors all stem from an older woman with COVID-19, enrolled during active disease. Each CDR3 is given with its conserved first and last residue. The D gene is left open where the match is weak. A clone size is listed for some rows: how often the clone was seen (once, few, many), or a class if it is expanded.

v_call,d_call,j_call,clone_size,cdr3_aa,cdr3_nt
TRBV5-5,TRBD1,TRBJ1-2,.,CASSLSTGGGYGYTF,TGTGCCAGCAGCTTATCCACAGGGGGCGGCTATGGCTACACCTTC
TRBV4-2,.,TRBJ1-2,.,CASSQDDRTYGYTF,TGTGCCAGCAGCCAAGATGACAGGACCTATGGCTACACCTTC
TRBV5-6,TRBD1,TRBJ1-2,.,CASSLNRDRDTF,TGTGCCAGCAGCTTGAACAGGGACAGAGACACCTTC
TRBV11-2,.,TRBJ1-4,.,CASSLRFNEKLFF,TGTGCCAGCAGCTTGCGGTTCAATGAAAAACTGTTTTTT
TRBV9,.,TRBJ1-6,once,CASSPPGAGGRSSPLHF,TGTGCCAGCAGCCCTCCCGGAGCGGGAGGGAGGAGCTCACCCCTCCACTTT
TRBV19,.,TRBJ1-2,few,CASSIDIQDYGYTF,TGTGCCAGTAGTATAGACATACAAGACTATGGCTACACCTTC
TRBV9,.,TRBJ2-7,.,CASSVGAGWEQYF,TGTGCCAGCAGCGTAGGCGCGGGCTGGGAGCAGTACTTC
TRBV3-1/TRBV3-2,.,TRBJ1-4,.,CASSHVEEKLFF,TGTGCCAGCAGCCACGTGGAGGAAAAACTGTTTTTT
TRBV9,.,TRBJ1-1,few,CASSVVNSEAFF,TGTGCCAGCAGCGTAGTCAATTCTGAAGCTTTCTTT
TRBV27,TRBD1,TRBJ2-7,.,CASTRTFLGQGTYEQYF,TGTGCCAGCACCCGTACCTTCCTGGGACAGGGCACCTACGAGCAGTACTTC
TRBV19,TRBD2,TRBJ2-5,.,CASRERGVSAQYF,TGTGCCAGTAGGGAGCGGGGGGTTTCGGCCCAGTACTTC
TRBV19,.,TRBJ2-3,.,CASSSRDNDTTDTQYF,TGTGCCAGTAGTTCCCGAGATAACGACACGACAGATACGCAGTATTTT
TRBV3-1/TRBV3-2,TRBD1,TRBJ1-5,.,CASSQGGQGSYQPQHF,TGTGCCAGCAGCCAAGGGGGACAGGGGAGTTATCAGCCCCAGCATTTT
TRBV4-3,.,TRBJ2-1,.,CASSQDHYSYNEQFF,TGCGCCAGCAGCCAAGATCACTACTCCTACAATGAGCAGTTCTTC
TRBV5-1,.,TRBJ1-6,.,CATVVDSTDSPLHF,TGCGCCACCGTAGTGGACTCAACGGACTCACCCCTCCACTTT